The 20 T cell receptor beta chains below all came from one sample that was sequenced in a study of cytomegalovirus exposure and HLA in healthy donors. Primers: 60 Vbeta forward and 13 Jbeta reverse. Repertoires were generated with immunoSEQ multiplex PCR, while TCRdb's copy carries only in-frame clones and drops some. The sample yields some 200,000 clones, 70% to 85% seen once. Sequences were obtained from PBMCs. These TCRs come from a boy aged 2 to 10 in good health and CMV-seronegative.

The rearrangement links TRBV7-2 to TRBJ2-5, with TRBD2 identical over 14 bases. Germline loops: CDR1 SGHTA, CDR2 FQGNSA. Trimming cost V 7 bases and J 5 bases; bases outside gene matches: 12. The CDR3 loop spans 17 amino acids. The DNA for the CDR3 is TGTGCCAGCACGGGACTAGCGGGGGCTTTGGTTCAGGAGACCCAGTACTTC. Amino acid sequence: CASTGLAGALVQETQYF.

The chain links TRBV20-1 to TRBJ2-7; the D gene is possibly TRBD1 (8 bases). The V end lost 8 bases, the J end lost 7 bases, and 15 bases lay between the germline ends. The CDR3 sequence is 11 residues long. Germline V lookup: CDR1 DFQATT, CDR2 SNEGSKA (reference sequence). CDR3: CSSTGGGEQYF. The CDR3 nucleotides read TGCAGTTCCACAGGGGGGGGTGAGCAGTACTTC.

This chain connects TRBV19 to TRBJ2-2, with D possibly being TRBD2 (6 bases). This CDR3 contains 14 residues. Trimming removed 7 bases from V and 6 bases from J, with 15 bases in between. CDR1 LNHDA and CDR2 SQIVND come from the germline V gene (reference sequence). This CDR3 is CASTHVGGAGELFF. Written as DNA, the CDR3 is TGTGCCAGTACCCATGTGGGGGGTGCCGGGGAGCTGTTTTTT.

CDR3 DNA: TGTGCCAGCAGCCCTCCCGGACAATATACGCAGTATTTT. Translated, it gives CASSPPGQYTQYF. The V and J genes are TRBV4-2 and TRBJ2-3, with D maybe TRBD1 (5 bases). CDR1 is LGHNA, CDR2 YNFKEQ, per germline. The V end lost 4 bases, the J end lost 7 bases, and 12 bases lay between the germline ends. The CDR3 totals 13 residues.

V usage is TRBV4-2 and J usage is TRBJ2-1, with 7 nucleotides matching TRBD2. V lost 1 base to trimming and J lost 7 bases; unmatched junction nucleotides: 10. Per the germline V gene, CDR1 is LGHNA and CDR2 is YNFKEQ. This CDR3 region has 16 residues. The CDR3 protein is CASSQVGGRGENEQFF. In DNA, the CDR3 is TGTGCCAGCAGCCAAGTGGGTGGACGGGGGGAGAATGAGCAGTTCTTC.

The chain uses TRBV5-5 and TRBJ2-7, with a tentative D call TRBD1 (5 bases). The V gene lost 4 bases and the J gene lost 2 bases, with 13 bases spanning the gap. The CDR3 spans 14 residues. The V gene's germline CDR1 is SGHKS and CDR2 YYEKEE (reference sequence). As DNA, the CDR3 is TGTGCCAGCAGCATCGACAGCCATGCCTACGAGCAGTACTTC. Protein sequence: CASSIDSHAYEQYF.

This chain joins TRBV7-2 and TRBJ1-2; D is ambiguous. Trimming removed 5 bases from V and 6 bases from J, with 13 bases in between. The CDR3 has 13 residues. From germline, CDR1 is SGHTA and CDR2 FQGNSA. The CDR3 DNA is TGTGCCAGCAGCCCGCGCCGCGGGGATGGCTACACCTTC. It specifies CASSPRRGDGYTF.

Note on this clone: This same CDR3 is encoded by further DNA sequences in the sample. V gene TRBV6-5 combines with J gene TRBJ2-3; TRBD1 might be the D (6 bases). The CDR3 runs to 13 residues. The V gene's germline CDR1 is MNHEY and CDR2 SVGAGI. V gave up 5 bases and J gave up 6 bases, with 12 bases separating them. Here the CDR3 DNA reads TGTGCCAGCAGTCCTCCTCAGGGGGATACGCAGTATTTT. As protein: CASSPPQGDTQYF.

The J gene is TRBJ2-7, the V gene TRBV5-6; 8 bases map to TRBD2. Losses at the gene ends were 4 bases for V and 2 bases for J; bases not matched to a gene: 11. The CDR3 runs to 16 residues. CDR1 is SGHDT, CDR2 YYEEEE, per germline. In DNA form, the CDR3 reads TGTGCCAGCAGCCATCACCACGGGGGGGGCGCCTACGAGCAGTACTTC. Its translation: CASSHHHGGGAYEQYF. The variable domain in full, completed from reference TRBV5-6 and TRBJ2-7, reads DAGVTQSPTHLIKTRGQQVTLRCSPKSGHDTVSWYQQALGQGPQFIFQYYEEEERQRGNFPDRFSGHQFPNYSSELNVNALLLGDSALYLCASSHHHGGGAYEQYFGPGTRLTVT.

The CDR3 nucleotides are TGTGCCAGTATGGAGGCTACCGGGGAGCTGTTTTTT. Amino acid sequence: CASMEATGELFF. This chain connects TRBV19 to TRBJ2-2, with a weak D call TRBD2 (5 bases). Trimming pared 7 bases from V and 5 bases from J, leaving 8 bases between. Looked up from germline, CDR1 is LNHDA and CDR2 is SQIVND (reference sequence). The CDR3 loop spans 12 amino acids.

This clone has just a few counts. The DNA of the CDR3 is TGTGCCAGCAGCCACGGACTTCACACAGATACGCAGTATTTT. It is translated as CASSHGLHTDTQYF. The chain has TRBV7-2 and TRBJ2-3, with D possibly TRBD2 on 5 matching bases. With 5 bases removed from V and 2 bases from J, the gap between germline ends came to 11 bases. Germline lookup yields CDR1 SGHTA and CDR2 FQGNSA. The CDR3 covers 14 residues.

The V call is TRBV9, the J call TRBJ2-5; TRBD2 matches at 10 bases. There are 14 residues in the CDR3. Looked up from germline, CDR1 is SGDLS and CDR2 is YYNGEE. Germline trimming cut 4 bases from V and 5 bases from J; bases unmatched to any gene: 5. The CDR3 sequence: CASSPSSGGETQYF. In DNA form, the CDR3 reads TGTGCCAGCAGCCCATCTAGCGGGGGCGAGACCCAGTACTTC.

This clone was seen a few times. CDR3 coding DNA: TGTGCCAGCATTGCGGGTCCTGGAAACACCATATATTTT. This sequence encodes CASIAGPGNTIYF. The chain has TRBV9 and TRBJ1-3; D uncertain. The germline V gene encodes CDR1 SGDLS and CDR2 YYNGEE. CDR3 size: 13 residues. V lost 6 bases to trimming and J lost 2 bases, with 9 bases between them.

This chain joins TRBV9 and TRBJ2-3, with TRBD2 as a possible D gene (6 bases). Germline loops: CDR1 SGDLS, CDR2 YYNGEE. This CDR3 region has 16 residues. Trimming took 3 bases from V and 0 from J, leaving 14 bases between them. The DNA of the CDR3 is TGTGCCAGCAGCGAATGGGGCGGGGCTAGCACAGATACGCAGTATTTT. Its translation is CASSEWGGASTDTQYF.

The chain links TRBV4-3 to TRBJ1-1; 7 nucleotides agree with TRBD1. The CDR3 runs 18 residues. Trimming took 4 bases from V and 1 from J; bases not matched to a gene: 15. CDR1 and CDR2 (germline): LGHNA, YSLEER. The CDR3 nucleotides read TGCGCCAGCAGCCCGTCGGTCACACCGGGACAGAGGAACACTGAAGCTTTCTTT. Translating gives CASSPSVTPGQRNTEAFF.

About this clone itself: The junction differs from germline at one of its ends, possibly a read error. This CDR3 is CASSTQGGFTDTQYF. CDR3 nucleotide sequence: TGTGCCAGCAGTACCCAGGGTGGTTTCACAGATACGCAGTATTTT. The V call is TRBV19, the J call TRBJ2-3, with a weak D call TRBD1 (5 bases). The CDR3 covers 15 residues. The germline V gene encodes CDR1 LNHDA and CDR2 SQIVND (reference sequence). Full variable domain (missing parts from reference TRBV19 and TRBJ2-3): DGGITQSPKYLFRKEGQNVTLSCEQNLNHDAMYWYRQDPGQGLRLIYYSQIVNDFQKGDIAEGYSVSREKKESFPLTVTSAQKNPTAFYLCASSTQGGFTDTQYFGPGTRLTVL.

In this sample, this clone turned up once. The rearrangement joins TRBV4-2 to TRBJ2-3, with 14 bases lining up with TRBD2. J lost 2 bases, V lost 5 bases, and 3 bases had no gene match. This CDR3 region has 16 residues. From germline, CDR1 is LGHNA and CDR2 YNFKEQ. CDR3 in amino acids: CASSLTSGGATDTQYF. The CDR3 DNA follows: TGTGCCAGCAGCTTGACTAGCGGGGGGGCCACAGATACGCAGTATTTT.

Note on this clone: Other nucleotide sequences from this sample produce the same CDR3. This rearrangement joins TRBV18 to TRBJ2-3; D is unclear. The V and J ends lost 0 bases and 6 bases respectively, with 7 bases between them. The CDR3 is 13 amino acids. The V gene's germline CDR1 is KGHSH and CDR2 LQKENI. As DNA, the CDR3 is TGTGCCAGCTCACCACCGTCTCGGGATACGCAGTATTTT. As protein: CASSPPSRDTQYF.

The CDR3 here is CASSLGSRAGTGGTEAFF. The DNA for the CDR3 is TGTGCCAGCAGCTTAGGGTCTAGGGCCGGGACAGGGGGCACTGAAGCTTTCTTT. This chain uses TRBV7-2 with TRBJ1-1; 11 bases match TRBD1. Germline CDR1 and CDR2: SGHTA and FQGNSA. V trimming: 1 base; J trimming: 4 bases; junction bases outside the gene matches: 11. CDR3 size: 18 residues.

The chain couples TRBV7-3 to TRBJ2-3; weak D call: TRBD2 (5 bases). The CDR3 is made up of 12 amino acids. V gave up 5 bases and J gave up 5 bases, with 8 bases separating them. Germline loops: CDR1 SGHTA, CDR2 FQGTGA. In DNA, the CDR3 is TGTGCCAGCAGCCTGGACTTAGATACGCAGTATTTT. Its translation is CASSLDLDTQYF.